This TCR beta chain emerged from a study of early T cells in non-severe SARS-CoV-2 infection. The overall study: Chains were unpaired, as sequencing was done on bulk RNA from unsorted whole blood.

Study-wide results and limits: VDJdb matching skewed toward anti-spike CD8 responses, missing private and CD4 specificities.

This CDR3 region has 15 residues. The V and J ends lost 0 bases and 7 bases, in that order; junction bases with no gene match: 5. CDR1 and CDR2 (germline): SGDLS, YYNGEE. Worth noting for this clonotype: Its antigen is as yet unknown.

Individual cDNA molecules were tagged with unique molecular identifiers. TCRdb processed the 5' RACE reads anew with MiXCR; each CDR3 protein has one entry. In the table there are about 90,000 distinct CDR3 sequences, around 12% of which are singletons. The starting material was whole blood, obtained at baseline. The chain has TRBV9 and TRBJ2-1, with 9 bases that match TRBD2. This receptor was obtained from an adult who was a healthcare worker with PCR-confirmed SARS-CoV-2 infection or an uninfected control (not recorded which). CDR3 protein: CASSVVAGGLNEQFF. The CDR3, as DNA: TGTGCCAGCAGCGTAGTGGCGGGAGGGCTAAATGAGCAGTTCTTC.